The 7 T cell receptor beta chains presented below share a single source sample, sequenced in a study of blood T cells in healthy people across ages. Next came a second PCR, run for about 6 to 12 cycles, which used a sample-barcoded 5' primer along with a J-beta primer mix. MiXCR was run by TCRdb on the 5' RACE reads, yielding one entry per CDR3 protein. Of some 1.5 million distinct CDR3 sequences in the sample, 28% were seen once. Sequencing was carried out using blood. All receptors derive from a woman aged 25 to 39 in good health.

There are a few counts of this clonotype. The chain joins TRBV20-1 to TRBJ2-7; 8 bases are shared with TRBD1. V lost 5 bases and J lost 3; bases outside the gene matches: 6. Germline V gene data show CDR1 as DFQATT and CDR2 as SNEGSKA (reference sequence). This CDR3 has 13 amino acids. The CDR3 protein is CSAVPGTGYEQYF. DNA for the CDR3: TGCAGTGCTGTCCCCGGGACAGGCTACGAGCAGTACTTC.

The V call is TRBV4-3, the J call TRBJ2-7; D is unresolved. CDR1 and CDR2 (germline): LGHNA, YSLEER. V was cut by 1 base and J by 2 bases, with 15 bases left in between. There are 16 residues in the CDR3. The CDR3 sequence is CASSQGLRETPYEQYF. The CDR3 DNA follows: TGCGCCAGCAGCCAAGGTCTTAGGGAAACCCCCTACGAGCAGTACTTC.

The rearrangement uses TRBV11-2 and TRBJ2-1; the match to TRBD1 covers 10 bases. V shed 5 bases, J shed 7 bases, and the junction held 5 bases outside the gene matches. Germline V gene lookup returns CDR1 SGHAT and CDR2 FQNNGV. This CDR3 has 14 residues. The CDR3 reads CASSTRQGANEQFF. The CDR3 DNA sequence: TGTGCCAGCAGCACCCGACAGGGGGCGAATGAGCAGTTCTTC. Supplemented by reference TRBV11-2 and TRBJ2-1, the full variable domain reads EAGVAQSPRYKIIEKRQSVAFWCNPISGHATLYWYQQILGQGPKLLIQFQNNGVVDDSQLPKDRFSAERLKGVDSTLKIQPAKLEDSAVYLCASSTRQGANEQFFGPGTRLTVL.

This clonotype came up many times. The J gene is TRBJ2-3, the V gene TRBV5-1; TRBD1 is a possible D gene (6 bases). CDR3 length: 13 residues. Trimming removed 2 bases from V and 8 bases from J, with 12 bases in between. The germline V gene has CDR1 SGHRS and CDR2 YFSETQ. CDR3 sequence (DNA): TGCGCCAGCAGCTTACAGGGTGCAGGTACGCAGTATTTT. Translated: CASSLQGAGTQYF.

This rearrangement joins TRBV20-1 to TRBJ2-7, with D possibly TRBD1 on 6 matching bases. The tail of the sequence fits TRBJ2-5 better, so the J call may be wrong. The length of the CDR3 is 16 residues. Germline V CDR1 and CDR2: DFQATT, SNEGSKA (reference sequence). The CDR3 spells CSARRLGTGRRETQYF. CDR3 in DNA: TGCAGTGCTAGAAGGCTCGGAACAGGGAGAAGAGAGACCCAGTACTTC.

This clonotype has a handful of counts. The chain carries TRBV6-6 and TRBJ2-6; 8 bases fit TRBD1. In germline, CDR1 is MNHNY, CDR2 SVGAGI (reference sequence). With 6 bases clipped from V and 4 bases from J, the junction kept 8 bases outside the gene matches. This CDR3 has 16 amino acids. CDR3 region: CASRFQDRAGANVLTF. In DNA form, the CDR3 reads TGTGCCAGCAGATTTCAGGACAGGGCGGGGGCCAACGTCCTGACTTTC.

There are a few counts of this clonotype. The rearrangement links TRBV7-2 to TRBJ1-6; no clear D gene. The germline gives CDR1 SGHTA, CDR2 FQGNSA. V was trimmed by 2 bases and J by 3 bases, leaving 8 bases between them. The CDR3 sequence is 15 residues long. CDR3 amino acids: CASSLRGLYNSPLHF. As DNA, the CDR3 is TGTGCCAGCAGCTTACGGGGTCTCTATAATTCACCCCTCCACTTT.